The 12 T cell receptor beta chains in this list originate from one sample, sequenced in a study of T cell responses to AZD1222 COVID-19 vaccine. This table comes from immunoSEQ multiplex PCR, and its TCRdb copy is limited to in-frame clones, with some not included. The table lists 140,000 to 150,000 clones, over 80% of them singletons. This material consisted of peripheral blood, taken 28 days after the second AZD1222 dose. Receptor source: an adult who received the AZD1222 COVID-19 vaccine.

This chain links TRBV7-2 with TRBJ1-2; no definite D call. Germline V CDR1 and CDR2: SGHTA, FQGNSA. V was cut by 1 base and J by 4 bases, with 7 bases left in between. The CDR3 extends over 13 amino acids. CDR3 protein: CASSLETIYGYTF. The CDR3 DNA reads as TGTGCCAGCAGCTTAGAGACAATCTATGGCTACACCTTC.

This chain links TRBV18 with TRBJ2-6; D is undetermined. The CDR3 has 13 residues. Trimming took 5 bases from V and 1 from J, leaving 3 bases between them. The germline CDR1 and CDR2 sequences are KGHSH and LQKENI. CDR3 DNA: TGTGCCAGCTCAATATCTGGGGCCAACGTCCTGACTTTC. It is translated as CASSISGANVLTF. The full variable domain, with the rest looked up from reference TRBV18 and TRBJ2-6, is NAGVMQNPRHLVRRRGQEARLRCSPMKGHSHVYWYRQLPEEGLKFMVYLQKENIIDESGMPKERFSAEFPKEGPSILRIQQVVRGDSAAYFCASSISGANVLTFGAGSRLTVL.

This rearrangement joins TRBV30 to TRBJ1-6, with 8 bases fitting TRBD1. The germline V gene has CDR1 GTSNPN and CDR2 SVGIG (reference sequence). The ends lost 7 bases at V and 7 bases at J; junction bases unmatched: 9. This CDR3 is 14 amino acids long. The CDR3 DNA reads TGTGCCTATAACAGGGGGAAGGAAAATTCACCCCTCCACTTT. Protein sequence: CAYNRGKENSPLHF.

The V and J genes are TRBV29-1 and TRBJ2-5; 10 positions agree with TRBD2. CDR3 size: 15 residues. After removal of 5 bases from V and 1 base from J, the junction contained 7 bases not matched to a gene. CDR1 and CDR2 from the germline V gene are SQVTM and ANQGSEA. The CDR3, as DNA: TGCAGCGTTAAAACTAGCGGGACCTTCCAAGAGACCCAGTACTTC. This translates into CSVKTSGTFQETQYF.

This clone has just one count. The chain is built from TRBV7-9 and TRBJ1-6, with D possibly matching TRBD1 (6 bases). V shed 3 bases and J shed 9 bases, with 24 bases lying between them. Germline CDR1 SEHNR, CDR2 FQNEAQ (reference sequence). The CDR3 is made up of 18 amino acids. The CDR3 sequence: CASSLGAGLTAHSSPLHF. In DNA form, the CDR3 reads TGTGCCAGCAGCTTGGGGGCGGGGCTCACTGCTCATAGTTCACCCCTCCACTTT. Drawing the rest from reference TRBV7-9 and TRBJ1-6, the complete variable domain is DTGVSQNPRHKITKRGQNVTFRCDPISEHNRLYWYRQTLGQGPEFLTYFQNEAQLEKSRLLSDRFSAERPKGSFSTLEIQRTEQGDSAMYLCASSLGAGLTAHSSPLHFGNGTRLTVT.

V usage is TRBV9 and J usage is TRBJ2-3; 9 positions agree with TRBD1. Looked up from germline, CDR1 is SGDLS and CDR2 is YYNGEE. CDR3 length: 12 amino acids. With 3 bases clipped from V and 14 bases from J, the junction kept 7 bases outside the gene matches. In DNA, the CDR3 is TGTGCCAGCAGCGGACGGATGGGACAGGGGTATTTT. Its translation is CASSGRMGQGYF.

The chain links TRBV5-8 to TRBJ2-1; D is perhaps TRBD1 or TRBD2 (5 bases each). This CDR3 region has 15 residues. Germline CDR1 and CDR2: SGHTS and YDEGEE. V lost 3 bases and J 3 bases, leaving 13 bases between the germline ends. The CDR3 sequence is CASSSTGTFYNEQFF. The CDR3 DNA reads TGTGCCAGCAGCTCGACCGGGACCTTCTACAATGAGCAGTTCTTC.

This chain joins TRBV29-1 and TRBJ2-1; possible D gene TRBD2, 5 bases. V was clipped by 6 bases and J by 0 bases, with 15 bases between them. CDR3 length: 15 amino acids. From germline, CDR1 is SQVTM and CDR2 ANQGSEA. In DNA, the CDR3 is TGCAGCGTCGCACTAGACGTGAGCTCCTACAATGAGCAGTTCTTC. Protein product: CSVALDVSSYNEQFF.

This clone occurred once. V and J are TRBV6-2 or TRBV6-3 and TRBJ1-1; TRBD1 aligns across 9 bases. Germline values: CDR1 MNHEY, CDR2 SVGEGT. The CDR3 extends over 17 amino acids. V was clipped by 2 bases and J by 1 base; unmatched bases: 8. CDR3 residues: CASSYRGTGRENTEAFF. The CDR3 DNA reads as TGTGCCAGCAGTTACCGGGGGACAGGGAGAGAGAACACTGAAGCTTTCTTT.

The chain links TRBV19 to TRBJ1-1, with D unclear. The CDR3 is 14 amino acids. V shed 2 bases and J shed 6 bases, with 13 bases lying between them. CDR1 is LNHDA and CDR2 is SQIVND in the germline V gene (reference sequence). The CDR3 protein is CASSIRAQPAEAFF. Here the CDR3 DNA reads TGTGCCAGTAGTATACGGGCACAGCCCGCTGAAGCTTTCTTT.

This clone was seen once. V is TRBV2 and J is TRBJ2-3; 12 nucleotides agree with TRBD2. The V and J ends lost 7 bases and 0 bases, in that order; junction bases with no gene match: 11. This CDR3 contains 18 residues. In germline, CDR1 is SNHLY, CDR2 FYNNEI. The CDR3 nucleotides are TGTGCCAGCACTTTAGCGACTAGCGGGGGACGAAGCACAGATACGCAGTATTTT. Translating gives CASTLATSGGRSTDTQYF.

This rearrangement joins TRBV5-1 to TRBJ2-1; D might be TRBD2 (5 bases). Trimming stripped 0 bases from V and 0 bases from J, with 7 bases between. The CDR3 loop spans 15 amino acids. Germline lookup yields CDR1 SGHRS and CDR2 YFSETQ. CDR3 region: CASSLAAGSYNEQFF. The CDR3 DNA sequence: TGCGCCAGCAGCTTGGCCGCGGGCTCCTACAATGAGCAGTTCTTC.